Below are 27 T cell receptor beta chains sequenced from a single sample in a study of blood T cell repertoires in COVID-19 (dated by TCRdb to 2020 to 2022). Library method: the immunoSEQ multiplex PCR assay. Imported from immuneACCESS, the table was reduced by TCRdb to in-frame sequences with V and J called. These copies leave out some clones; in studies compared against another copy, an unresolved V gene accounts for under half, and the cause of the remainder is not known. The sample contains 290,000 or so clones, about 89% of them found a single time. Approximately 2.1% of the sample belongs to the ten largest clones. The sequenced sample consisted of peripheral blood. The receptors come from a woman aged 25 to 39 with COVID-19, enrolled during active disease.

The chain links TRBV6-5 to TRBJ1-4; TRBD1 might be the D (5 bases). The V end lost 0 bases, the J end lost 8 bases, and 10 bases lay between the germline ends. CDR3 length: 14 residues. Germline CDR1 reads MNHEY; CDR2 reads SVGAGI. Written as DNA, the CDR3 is TGTGCCAGCAGTTACTCGACAGTCGGCGAAAAACTGTTTTTT. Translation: CASSYSTVGEKLFF.

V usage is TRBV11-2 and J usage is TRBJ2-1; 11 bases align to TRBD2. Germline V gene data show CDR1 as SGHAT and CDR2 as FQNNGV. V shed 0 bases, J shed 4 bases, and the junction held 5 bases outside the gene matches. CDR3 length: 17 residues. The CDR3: CASSLDFTSGGYNEQFF. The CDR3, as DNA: TGTGCCAGCAGCTTAGACTTTACTAGCGGGGGATACAATGAGCAGTTCTTC.

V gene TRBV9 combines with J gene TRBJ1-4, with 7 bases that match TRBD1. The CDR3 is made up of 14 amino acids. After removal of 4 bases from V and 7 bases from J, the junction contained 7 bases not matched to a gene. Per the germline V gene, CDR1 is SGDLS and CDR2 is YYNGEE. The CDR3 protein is CASSPGQGGEKLFF. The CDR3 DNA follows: TGTGCCAGCAGCCCCGGTCAGGGGGGTGAAAAACTGTTTTTT.

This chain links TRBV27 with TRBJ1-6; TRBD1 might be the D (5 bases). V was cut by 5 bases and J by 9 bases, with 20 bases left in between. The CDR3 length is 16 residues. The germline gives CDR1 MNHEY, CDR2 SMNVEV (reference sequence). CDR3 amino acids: CASSPIPLGVGSPLHF. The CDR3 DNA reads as TGTGCCAGCAGTCCCATCCCCTTAGGGGTTGGTTCACCCCTCCACTTT.

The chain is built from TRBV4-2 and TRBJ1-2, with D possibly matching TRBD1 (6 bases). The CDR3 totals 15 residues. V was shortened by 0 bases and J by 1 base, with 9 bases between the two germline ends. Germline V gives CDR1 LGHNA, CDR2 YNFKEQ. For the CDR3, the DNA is TGTGCCAGCAGCCAAGATTCAGGGGTTAACTATGGCTACACCTTC. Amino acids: CASSQDSGVNYGYTF.

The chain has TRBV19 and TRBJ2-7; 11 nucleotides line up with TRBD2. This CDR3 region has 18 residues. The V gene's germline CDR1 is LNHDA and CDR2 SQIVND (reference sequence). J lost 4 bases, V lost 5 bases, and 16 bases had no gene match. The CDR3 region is CASSPLFRLAGSEYEQYF. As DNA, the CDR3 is TGTGCCAGTAGTCCCCTTTTTAGACTAGCGGGATCCGAATACGAGCAGTACTTC.

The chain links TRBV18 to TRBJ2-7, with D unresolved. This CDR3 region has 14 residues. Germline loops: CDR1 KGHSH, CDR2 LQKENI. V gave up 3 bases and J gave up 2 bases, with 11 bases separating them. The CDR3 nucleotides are TGTGCCAGCTCACCCCAGAATCCACCCTACGAGCAGTACTTC. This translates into CASSPQNPPYEQYF.

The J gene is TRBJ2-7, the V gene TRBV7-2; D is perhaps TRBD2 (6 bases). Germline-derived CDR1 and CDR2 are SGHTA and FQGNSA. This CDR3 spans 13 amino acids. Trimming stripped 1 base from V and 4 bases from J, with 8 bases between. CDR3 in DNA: TGTGCCAGCAGCTTAGTTCGGGAGTACGAGCAGTACTTC. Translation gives CASSLVREYEQYF.

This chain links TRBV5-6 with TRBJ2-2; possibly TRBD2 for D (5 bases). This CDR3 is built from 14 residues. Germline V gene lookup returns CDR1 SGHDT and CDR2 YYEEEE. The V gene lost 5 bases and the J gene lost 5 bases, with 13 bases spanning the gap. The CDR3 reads CASSRGRSTGELFF. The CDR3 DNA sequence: TGTGCCAGCAGTCGTGGGAGAAGTACCGGGGAGCTGTTTTTT.

CDR3 nucleotides: TGTGCCAGCAGTCGGACTAGCCCCCGGAATACAGATACGCAGTATTTT. Translated: CASSRTSPRNTDTQYF. The V gene is TRBV6-6, the J gene TRBJ2-3; 8 bases are shared with TRBD2. The germline V gene has CDR1 MNHNY and CDR2 SVGAGI (reference sequence). The V and J ends lost 5 bases and 3 bases, in that order; junction bases with no gene match: 10. The length of the CDR3 is 16 residues.

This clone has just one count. The CDR3 region has the DNA TGTGCCAGCAGCTTATCGGTCCAGCCGGAGGGCTACAATGAGCAGTTCTTC. The encoded protein is CASSLSVQPEGYNEQFF. The rearrangement uses TRBV5-4 and TRBJ2-1, with D possibly TRBD2 on 6 matching bases. The CDR3 consists of 17 residues. The V end was cut by 2 bases, the J end by 3 bases, with 18 bases between. The germline gives CDR1 SGHNT, CDR2 YYREEE (reference sequence).

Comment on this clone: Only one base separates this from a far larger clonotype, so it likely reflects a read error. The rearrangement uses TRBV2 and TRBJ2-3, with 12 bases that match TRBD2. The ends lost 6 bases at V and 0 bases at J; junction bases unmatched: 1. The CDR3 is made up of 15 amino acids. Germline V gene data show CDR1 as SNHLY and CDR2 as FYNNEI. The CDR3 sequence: CASSGTSGSTDTQYF. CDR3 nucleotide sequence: TGTGCCAGCAGCGGGACTAGCGGGAGCACAGATACGCAGTATTTT. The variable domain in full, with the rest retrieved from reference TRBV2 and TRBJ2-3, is EPEVTQTPSHQVTQMGQEVILRCVPISNHLYFYWYRQILGQKVEFLVSFYNNEISEKSEIFDDQFSVERPDGSNFTLKIRSTKLEDSAMYFCASSGTSGSTDTQYFGPGTRLTVL.

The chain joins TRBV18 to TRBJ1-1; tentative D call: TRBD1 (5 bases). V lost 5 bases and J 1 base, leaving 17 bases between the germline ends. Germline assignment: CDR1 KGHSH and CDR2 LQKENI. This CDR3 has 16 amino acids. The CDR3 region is CASSFITPRENTEAFF. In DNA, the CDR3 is TGTGCCAGCTCATTCATAACCCCCAGGGAGAACACTGAAGCTTTCTTT.

For the CDR3, the DNA is TGTGCCACCAGCAGAGATTATGCGGCAGGGAAGCAGCCCCAGCATTTT. Encoded protein: CATSRDYAAGKQPQHF. The gene calls are TRBV15 and TRBJ1-5; possible D gene TRBD1, 5 bases. The CDR3 spans 16 residues. Trimming pared 0 bases from V and 7 bases from J, leaving 16 bases between. The germline CDR1 and CDR2 sequences are LNHNV and YYDKDF (reference sequence).

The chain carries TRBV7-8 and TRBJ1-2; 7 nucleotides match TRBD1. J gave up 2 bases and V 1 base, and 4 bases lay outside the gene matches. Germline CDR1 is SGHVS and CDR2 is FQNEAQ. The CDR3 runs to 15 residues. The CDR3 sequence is CASSLGGQLNYGYTF. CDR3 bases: TGTGCCAGCAGCTTAGGGGGACAGCTAAACTATGGCTACACCTTC.

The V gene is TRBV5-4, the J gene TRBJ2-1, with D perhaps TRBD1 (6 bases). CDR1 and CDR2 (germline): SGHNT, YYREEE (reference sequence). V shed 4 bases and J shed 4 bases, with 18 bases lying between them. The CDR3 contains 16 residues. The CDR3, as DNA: TGTGCCAGCAGCATAACAGGGAGAGGGGTATACAATGAGCAGTTCTTC. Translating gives CASSITGRGVYNEQFF.

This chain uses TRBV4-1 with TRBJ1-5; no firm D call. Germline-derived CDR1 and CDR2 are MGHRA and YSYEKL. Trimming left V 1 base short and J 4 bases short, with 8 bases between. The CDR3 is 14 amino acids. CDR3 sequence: CASSQAPVNQPQHF. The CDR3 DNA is TGCGCCAGCAGCCAAGCCCCCGTGAATCAGCCCCAGCATTTT.

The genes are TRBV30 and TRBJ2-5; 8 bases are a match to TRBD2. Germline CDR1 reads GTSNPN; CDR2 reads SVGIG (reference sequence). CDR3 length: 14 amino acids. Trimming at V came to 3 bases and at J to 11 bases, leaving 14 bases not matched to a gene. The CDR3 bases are TGTGCCTGGAGACTCGCGGGAGGACCTCCGGTGCAGTACTTC. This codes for CAWRLAGGPPVQYF. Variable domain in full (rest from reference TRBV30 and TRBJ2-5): SQTIHQWPATLVQPVGSPLSLECTVEGTSNPNLYWYRQAAGRGLQLLFYSVGIGQISSEVPQNLSASRPQDRQFILSSKKLLLSDSGFYLCAWRLAGGPPVQYFGPGTRLLVL.

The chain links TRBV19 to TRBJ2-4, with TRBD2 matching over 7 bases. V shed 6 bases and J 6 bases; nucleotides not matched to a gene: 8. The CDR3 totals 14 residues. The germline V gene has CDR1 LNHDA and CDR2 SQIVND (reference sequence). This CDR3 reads CASSPGLDRNIQYF. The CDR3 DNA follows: TGTGCCAGTAGCCCCGGACTAGACCGAAACATTCAGTACTTC.

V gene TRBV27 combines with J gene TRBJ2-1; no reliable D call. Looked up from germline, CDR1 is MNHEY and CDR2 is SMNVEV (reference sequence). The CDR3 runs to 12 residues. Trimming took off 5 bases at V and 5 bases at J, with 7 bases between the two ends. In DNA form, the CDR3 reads TGTGCCAGCAGTGACACGGACAATGAGCAGTTCTTC. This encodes CASSDTDNEQFF.

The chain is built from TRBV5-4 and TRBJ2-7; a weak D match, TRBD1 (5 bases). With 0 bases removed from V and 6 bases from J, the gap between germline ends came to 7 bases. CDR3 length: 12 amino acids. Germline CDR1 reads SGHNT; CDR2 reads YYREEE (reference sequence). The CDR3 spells CASSLDRTEQYF. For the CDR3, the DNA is TGTGCCAGCAGCTTGGACAGGACCGAGCAGTACTTC.

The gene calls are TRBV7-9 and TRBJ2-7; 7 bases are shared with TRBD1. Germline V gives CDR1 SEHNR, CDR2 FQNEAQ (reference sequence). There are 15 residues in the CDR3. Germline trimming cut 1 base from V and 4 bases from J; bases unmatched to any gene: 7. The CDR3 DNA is TGTGCCAGCAGCTTAGTTTCGGGACAGCCTTACGAGCAGTACTTC. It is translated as CASSLVSGQPYEQYF.

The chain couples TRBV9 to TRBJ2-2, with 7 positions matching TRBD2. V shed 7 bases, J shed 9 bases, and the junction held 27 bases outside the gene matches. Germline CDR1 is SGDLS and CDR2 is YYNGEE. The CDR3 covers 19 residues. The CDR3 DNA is TGTGCCAGCCCTTCAGGCGCAGGACCGGGAGGCCAAGGCCGCCGGGAGCTGTTTTTT. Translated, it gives CASPSGAGPGGQGRRELFF.

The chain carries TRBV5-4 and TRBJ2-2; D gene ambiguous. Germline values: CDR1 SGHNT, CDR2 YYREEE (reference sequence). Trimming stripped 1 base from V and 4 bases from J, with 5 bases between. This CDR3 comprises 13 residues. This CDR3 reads CASSLLSTGELFF. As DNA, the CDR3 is TGTGCCAGCAGCTTGTTATCCACCGGGGAGCTGTTTTTT.

CDR3: CASSPGQGSYGYTF. DNA for the CDR3: TGTGCCAGCAGTCCGGGACAGGGAAGCTATGGCTACACCTTC. The gene calls are TRBV6-5 and TRBJ1-2; 9 positions agree with TRBD1. The CDR3 sequence is 14 residues long. The germline V gene has CDR1 MNHEY and CDR2 SVGAGI. The ends lost 5 bases at V and 4 bases at J; junction bases unmatched: 5.

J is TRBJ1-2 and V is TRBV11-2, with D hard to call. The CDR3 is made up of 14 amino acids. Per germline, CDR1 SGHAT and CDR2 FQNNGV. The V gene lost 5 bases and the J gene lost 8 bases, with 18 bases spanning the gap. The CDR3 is CASSPTGGLRGYTF. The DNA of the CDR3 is TGTGCCAGCAGCCCTACTGGAGGTCTCAGGGGCTACACCTTC.

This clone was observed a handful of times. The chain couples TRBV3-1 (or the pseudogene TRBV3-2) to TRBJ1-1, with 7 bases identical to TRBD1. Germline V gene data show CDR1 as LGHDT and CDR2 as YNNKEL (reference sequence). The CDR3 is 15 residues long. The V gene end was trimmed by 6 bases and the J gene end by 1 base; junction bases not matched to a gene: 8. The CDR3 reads CASRVLGQKNTEAFF. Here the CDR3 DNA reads TGTGCCAGCAGGGTATTGGGACAGAAGAACACTGAAGCTTTCTTT.